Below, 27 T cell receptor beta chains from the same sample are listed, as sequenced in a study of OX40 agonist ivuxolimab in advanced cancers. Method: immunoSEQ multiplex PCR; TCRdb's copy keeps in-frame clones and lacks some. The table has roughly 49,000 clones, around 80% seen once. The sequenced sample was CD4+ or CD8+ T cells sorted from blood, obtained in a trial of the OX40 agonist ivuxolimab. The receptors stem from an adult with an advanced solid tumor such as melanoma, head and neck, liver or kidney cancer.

CDR3 residues: CASSQDVGGQQTQYF. The CDR3 DNA reads TGTGCCAGCAGCCAAGATGTCGGAGGACAGCAGACCCAGTACTTC. This chain uses TRBV14 with TRBJ2-5; weak D call: TRBD1 (6 bases). Trimming shortened V by 0 bases and J by 6 bases, and 14 bases separated the two germline ends. The CDR3 extends over 15 amino acids. CDR1 SGHDN and CDR2 FVKESK come from the germline V gene.

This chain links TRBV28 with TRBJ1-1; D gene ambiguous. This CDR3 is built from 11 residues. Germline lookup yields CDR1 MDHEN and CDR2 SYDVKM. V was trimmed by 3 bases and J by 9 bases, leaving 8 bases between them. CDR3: CASSLRRQAFF. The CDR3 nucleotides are TGTGCCAGCAGTTTGAGGAGACAAGCTTTCTTT.

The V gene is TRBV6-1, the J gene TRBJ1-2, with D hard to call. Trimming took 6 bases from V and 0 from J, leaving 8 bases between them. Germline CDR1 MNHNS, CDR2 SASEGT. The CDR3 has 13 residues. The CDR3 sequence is CASSRASNYGYTF. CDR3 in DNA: TGTGCCAGCAGCCGGGCCTCTAACTATGGCTACACCTTC.

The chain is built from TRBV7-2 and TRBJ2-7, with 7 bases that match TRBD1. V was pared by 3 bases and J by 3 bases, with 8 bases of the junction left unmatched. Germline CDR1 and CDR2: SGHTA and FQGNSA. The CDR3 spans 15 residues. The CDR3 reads CASSFTPGQIYEQYF. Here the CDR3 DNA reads TGTGCCAGCAGCTTTACGCCGGGACAGATCTACGAGCAGTACTTC.

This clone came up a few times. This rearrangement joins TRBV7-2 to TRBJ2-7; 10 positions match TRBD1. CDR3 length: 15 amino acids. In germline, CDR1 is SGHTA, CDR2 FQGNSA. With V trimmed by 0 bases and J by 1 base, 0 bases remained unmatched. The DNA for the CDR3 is TGTGCCAGCAGCTTAGCGGGACAGGGGTCCTACGAGCAGTACTTC. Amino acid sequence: CASSLAGQGSYEQYF.

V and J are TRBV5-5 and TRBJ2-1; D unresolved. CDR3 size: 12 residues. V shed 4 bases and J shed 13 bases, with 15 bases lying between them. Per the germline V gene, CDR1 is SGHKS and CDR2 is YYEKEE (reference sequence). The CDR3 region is CASSAPRTSQFF. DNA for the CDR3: TGTGCCAGCAGCGCACCGAGGACGTCTCAGTTCTTC. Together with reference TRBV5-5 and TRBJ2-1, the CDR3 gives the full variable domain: DAGVTQSPTHLIKTRGQQVTLRCSPISGHKSVSWYQQVLGQGPQFIFQYYEKEERGRGNFPDRFSARQFPNYSSELNVNALLLGDSALYLCASSAPRTSQFFGPGTRLTVL.

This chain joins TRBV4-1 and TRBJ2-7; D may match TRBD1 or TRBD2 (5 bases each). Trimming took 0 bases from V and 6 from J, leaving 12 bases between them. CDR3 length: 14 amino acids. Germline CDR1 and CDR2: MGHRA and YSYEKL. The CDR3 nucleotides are TGCGCCAGCAGCCAAGATGGGGCCGGGGTCGAGCAGTACTTC. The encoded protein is CASSQDGAGVEQYF.

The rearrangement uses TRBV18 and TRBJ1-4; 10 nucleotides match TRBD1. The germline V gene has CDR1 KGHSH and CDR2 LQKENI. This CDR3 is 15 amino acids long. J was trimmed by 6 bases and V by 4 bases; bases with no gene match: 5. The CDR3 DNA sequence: TGTGCCAGCTCACGGACCGGGACAGGGGATGAAAAACTGTTTTTT. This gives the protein CASSRTGTGDEKLFF.

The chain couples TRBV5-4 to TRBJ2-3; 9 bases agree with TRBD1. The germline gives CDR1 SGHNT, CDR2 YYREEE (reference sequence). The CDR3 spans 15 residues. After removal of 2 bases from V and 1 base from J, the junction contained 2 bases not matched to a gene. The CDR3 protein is CASSFWDRGTDTQYF. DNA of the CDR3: TGTGCCAGCAGCTTTTGGGACAGGGGCACAGATACGCAGTATTTT.

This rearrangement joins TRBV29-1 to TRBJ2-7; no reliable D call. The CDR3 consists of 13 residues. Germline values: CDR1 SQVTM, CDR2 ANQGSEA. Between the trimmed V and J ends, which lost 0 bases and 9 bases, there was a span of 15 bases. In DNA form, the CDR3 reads TGCAGCGTTGAAGACTCTCTTGGAAACGGGCAGTACTTC. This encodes CSVEDSLGNGQYF.

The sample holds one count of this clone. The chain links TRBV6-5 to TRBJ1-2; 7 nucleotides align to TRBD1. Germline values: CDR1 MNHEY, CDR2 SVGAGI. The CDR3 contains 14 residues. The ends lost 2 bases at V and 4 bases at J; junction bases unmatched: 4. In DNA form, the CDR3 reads TGTGCCAGCAGTTACCTGGACAGGTCCTATGGCTACACCTTC. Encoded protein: CASSYLDRSYGYTF.

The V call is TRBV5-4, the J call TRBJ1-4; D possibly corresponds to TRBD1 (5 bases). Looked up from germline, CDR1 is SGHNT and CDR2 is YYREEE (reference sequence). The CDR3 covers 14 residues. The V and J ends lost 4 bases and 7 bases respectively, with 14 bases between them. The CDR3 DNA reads TGTGCCAGCAGCCTCAGCGGGGCTGCTGAAAAACTGTTTTTT. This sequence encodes CASSLSGAAEKLFF.

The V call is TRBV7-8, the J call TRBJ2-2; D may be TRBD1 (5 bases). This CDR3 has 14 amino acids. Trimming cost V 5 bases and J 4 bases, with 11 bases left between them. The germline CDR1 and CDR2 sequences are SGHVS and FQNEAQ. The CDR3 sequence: CASSPRESTGELFF. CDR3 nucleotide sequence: TGTGCCAGCAGCCCCAGGGAAAGCACCGGGGAGCTGTTTTTT.

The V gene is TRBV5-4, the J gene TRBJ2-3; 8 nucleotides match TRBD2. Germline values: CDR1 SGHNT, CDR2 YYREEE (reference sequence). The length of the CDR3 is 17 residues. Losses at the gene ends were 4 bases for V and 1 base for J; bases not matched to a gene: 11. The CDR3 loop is CASSVYLGTSGTDTQYF. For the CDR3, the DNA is TGTGCCAGCAGCGTTTACCTCGGGACTAGTGGCACAGATACGCAGTATTTT.

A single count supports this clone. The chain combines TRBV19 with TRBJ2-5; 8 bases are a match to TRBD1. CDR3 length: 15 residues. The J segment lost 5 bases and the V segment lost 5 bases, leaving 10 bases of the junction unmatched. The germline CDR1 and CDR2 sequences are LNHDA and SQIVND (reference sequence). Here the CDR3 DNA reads TGTGCCAGTAGTCTCACCCGCAGGGGGCAGGAGACCCAGTACTTC. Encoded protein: CASSLTRRGQETQYF.

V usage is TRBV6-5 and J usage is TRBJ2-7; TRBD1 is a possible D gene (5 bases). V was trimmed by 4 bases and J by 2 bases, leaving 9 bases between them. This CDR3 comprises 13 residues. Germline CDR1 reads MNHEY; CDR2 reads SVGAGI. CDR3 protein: CASSSDRTYEQYF. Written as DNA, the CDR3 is TGTGCCAGCAGTTCCGACAGAACCTACGAGCAGTACTTC.

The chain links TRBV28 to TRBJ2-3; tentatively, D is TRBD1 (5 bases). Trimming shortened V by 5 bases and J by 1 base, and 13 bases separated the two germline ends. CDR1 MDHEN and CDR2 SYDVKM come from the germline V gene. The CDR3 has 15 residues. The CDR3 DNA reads TGTGCCAGCAGTGAGAAAAAAGGGGGCACAGATACGCAGTATTTT. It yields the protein CASSEKKGGTDTQYF. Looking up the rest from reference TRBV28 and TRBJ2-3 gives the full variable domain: DVKVTQSSRYLVKRTGEKVFLECVQDMDHENMFWYRQDPGLGLRLIYFSYDVKMKEKGDIPEGYSVSREKKERFSLILESASTNQTSMYLCASSEKKGGTDTQYFGPGTRLTVL.

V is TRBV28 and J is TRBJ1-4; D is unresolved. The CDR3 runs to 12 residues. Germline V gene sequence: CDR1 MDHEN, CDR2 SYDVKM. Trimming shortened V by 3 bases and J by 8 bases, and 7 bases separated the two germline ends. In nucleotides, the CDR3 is TGTGCCAGCAGTTTGCTTCAAGAAAAACTGTTTTTT. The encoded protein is CASSLLQEKLFF. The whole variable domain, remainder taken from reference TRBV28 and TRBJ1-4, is DVKVTQSSRYLVKRTGEKVFLECVQDMDHENMFWYRQDPGLGLRLIYFSYDVKMKEKGDIPEGYSVSREKKERFSLILESASTNQTSMYLCASSLLQEKLFFGSGTQLSVL.

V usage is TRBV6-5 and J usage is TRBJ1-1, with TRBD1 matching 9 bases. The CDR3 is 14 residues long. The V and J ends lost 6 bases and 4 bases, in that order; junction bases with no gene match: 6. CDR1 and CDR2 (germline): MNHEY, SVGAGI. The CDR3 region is CASRATGGFTEAFF. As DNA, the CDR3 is TGTGCCAGCAGGGCGACAGGGGGTTTCACTGAAGCTTTCTTT.

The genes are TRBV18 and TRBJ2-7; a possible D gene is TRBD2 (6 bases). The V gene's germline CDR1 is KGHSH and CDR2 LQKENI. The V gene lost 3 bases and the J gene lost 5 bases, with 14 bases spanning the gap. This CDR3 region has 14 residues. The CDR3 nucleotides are TGTGCCAGCTCACCCCCCCTCCGGAGGGACGAGCAGTACTTC. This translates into CASSPPLRRDEQYF.

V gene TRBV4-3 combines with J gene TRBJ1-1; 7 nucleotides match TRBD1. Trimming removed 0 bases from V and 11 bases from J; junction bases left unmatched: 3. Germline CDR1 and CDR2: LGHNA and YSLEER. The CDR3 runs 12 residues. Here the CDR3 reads CASSQDQGDAFF. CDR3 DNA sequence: TGCGCCAGCAGCCAAGATCAGGGGGACGCTTTCTTT.

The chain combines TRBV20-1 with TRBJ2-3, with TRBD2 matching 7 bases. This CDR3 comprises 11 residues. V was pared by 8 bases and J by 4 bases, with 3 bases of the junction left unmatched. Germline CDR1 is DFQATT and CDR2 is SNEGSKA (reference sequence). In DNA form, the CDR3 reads TGCAGTCCCACTAGCGCAGATACGCAGTATTTT. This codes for CSPTSADTQYF.

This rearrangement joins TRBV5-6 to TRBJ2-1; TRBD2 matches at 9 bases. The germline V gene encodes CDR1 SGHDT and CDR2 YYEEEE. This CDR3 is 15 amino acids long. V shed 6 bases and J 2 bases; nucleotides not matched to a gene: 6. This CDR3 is CASTSTSGPYNEQFF. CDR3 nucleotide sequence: TGTGCCAGCACTTCGACTAGCGGCCCCTACAATGAGCAGTTCTTC.

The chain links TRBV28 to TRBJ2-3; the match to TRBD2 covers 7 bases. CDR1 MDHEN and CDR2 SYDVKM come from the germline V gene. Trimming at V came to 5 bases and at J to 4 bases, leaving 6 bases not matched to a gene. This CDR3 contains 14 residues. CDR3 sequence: CASSLGTKSDTQYF. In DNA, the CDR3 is TGTGCCAGCAGTCTCGGGACTAAGTCAGATACGCAGTATTTT.

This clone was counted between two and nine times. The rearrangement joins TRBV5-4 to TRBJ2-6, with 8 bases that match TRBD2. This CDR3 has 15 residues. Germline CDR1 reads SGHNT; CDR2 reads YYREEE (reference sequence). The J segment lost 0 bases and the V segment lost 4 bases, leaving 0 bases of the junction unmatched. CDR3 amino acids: CASSRGGSGANVLTF. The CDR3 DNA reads TGTGCCAGCAGCCGGGGGGGCTCTGGGGCCAACGTCCTGACTTTC.

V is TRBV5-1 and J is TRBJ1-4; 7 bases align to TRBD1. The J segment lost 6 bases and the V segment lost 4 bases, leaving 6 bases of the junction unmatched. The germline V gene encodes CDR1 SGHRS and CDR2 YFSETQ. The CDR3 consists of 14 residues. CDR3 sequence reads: CASSPGQGDEKLFF. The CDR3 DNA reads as TGCGCCAGCAGCCCTGGGCAGGGGGATGAAAAACTGTTTTTT.

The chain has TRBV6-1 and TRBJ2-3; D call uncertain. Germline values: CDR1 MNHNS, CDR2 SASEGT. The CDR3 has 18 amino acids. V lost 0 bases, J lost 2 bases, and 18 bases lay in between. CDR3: CASSEALWRFEVTDTQYF. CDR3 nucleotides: TGTGCCAGCAGTGAAGCGCTCTGGCGCTTCGAAGTCACAGATACGCAGTATTTT.